Listed here are 10 T cell receptor beta chains from one sample, sequenced in a study of T cell responses to AZD1222 COVID-19 vaccine. The data were produced by immunoSEQ multiplex PCR, yet TCRdb's version contains in-frame clones alone and is incomplete. The table shows 200,000 or so clones, with 80% to 95% occurring only once. Sequencing used peripheral blood, obtained 28 days after the second AZD1222 dose. The source of these receptors is an adult who received the AZD1222 COVID-19 vaccine.

J is TRBJ1-2 and V is TRBV15; D remains unclear. The CDR3 length is 15 residues. The V end lost 0 bases, the J end lost 0 bases, and 8 bases lay between the germline ends. Germline V lookup: CDR1 LNHNV, CDR2 YYDKDF (reference sequence). The CDR3 coding sequence is TGTGCCACCAGCAGAGAGCCGGCCTCTAACTATGGCTACACCTTC. Encoded protein: CATSREPASNYGYTF.

The chain joins TRBV5-4 to TRBJ2-3; 10 nucleotides agree with TRBD1. Germline assignment: CDR1 SGHNT and CDR2 YYREEE (reference sequence). The V segment lost 4 bases and the J segment 4 bases; nucleotides outside the gene matches: 12. The CDR3 contains 17 residues. CDR3 in amino acids: CASSPILPGTGADTQYF. The CDR3 nucleotides are TGTGCCAGCAGCCCGATACTACCCGGGACAGGGGCAGATACGCAGTATTTT.

The chain is built from TRBV20-1 and TRBJ2-5; D gene uncertain. Trimming took 5 bases from V and 4 from J, leaving 8 bases between them. This CDR3 contains 11 residues. The V gene's germline CDR1 is DFQATT and CDR2 SNEGSKA (reference sequence). CDR3 sequence: CSAGALETQYF. The CDR3 nucleotides are TGCAGTGCTGGAGCTTTAGAGACCCAGTACTTC.

The rearrangement joins TRBV15 to TRBJ2-7; D gene uncertain. From germline, CDR1 is LNHNV and CDR2 YYDKDF (reference sequence). CDR3 length: 14 amino acids. Deletions cut 0 bases from V and 2 bases from J, with 8 bases between. The DNA for the CDR3 is TGTGCCACCAGCAGAGATCTTAAAGCCTACGAGCAGTACTTC. It is translated as CATSRDLKAYEQYF.

The chain uses TRBV7-3 and TRBJ1-1; no clear D. V lost 2 bases to trimming and J lost 1 base, with 17 bases between them. This CDR3 is 17 amino acids long. The germline V gene encodes CDR1 SGHTA and CDR2 FQGTGA. CDR3 sequence reads: CASSLELAGDKNTEAFF. DNA of the CDR3: TGTGCCAGCAGCTTAGAGTTGGCAGGTGATAAGAACACTGAAGCTTTCTTT.

The rearrangement joins TRBV11-3 to TRBJ1-5; possibly TRBD1 for D (5 bases). The CDR3 sequence is 16 residues long. Trimming pared 5 bases from V and 0 bases from J, leaving 14 bases between. Germline-derived CDR1 and CDR2 are SGHNT and YENEEA. The CDR3 loop is CASSDGTIYSNQPQHF. CDR3 in DNA: TGTGCCAGCAGCGACGGGACCATTTATAGCAATCAGCCCCAGCATTTT.

V gene TRBV25-1 combines with J gene TRBJ1-6; no clear D. CDR1 and CDR2 from the germline V gene are MGHDK and SYGVNS. This CDR3 has 14 residues. V dropped 10 bases and J dropped 8 bases, with 18 bases sitting between them. The CDR3 nucleotides read TGTGCCATTCTCTCCCGGGCTAGGGATTCACCCCTCCACTTT. Amino acids: CAILSRARDSPLHF.

This clone came up once. The chain recombines TRBV7-8 with TRBJ1-5; 9 bases are shared with TRBD1. Trimming at V came to 5 bases and at J to 7 bases, leaving 9 bases not matched to a gene. The germline V gene encodes CDR1 SGHVS and CDR2 FQNEAQ. CDR3 size: 15 residues. The CDR3 sequence: CASSLMGQGPQPQHF. CDR3 sequence (DNA): TGTGCCAGCAGCCTAATGGGACAGGGTCCCCAGCCCCAGCATTTT.

This clone was observed a single time. J is TRBJ1-1 and V is TRBV30; TRBD1 is a possible D gene (5 bases). CDR1 and CDR2 from the germline V gene are GTSNPN and SVGIG (reference sequence). Trimming removed 2 bases at V and 8 bases at J, with 6 bases between. The CDR3 has 10 amino acids. The CDR3: CAWSNREAFF. In DNA form, the CDR3 reads TGTGCCTGGAGTAACAGGGAAGCTTTCTTT.

This clone was counted between two and nine times. The chain's CDR3 is CASHTAGVYEQYF. CDR3 sequence (DNA): TGTGCCTCACACACCGCGGGGGTATACGAGCAGTACTTC. The chain couples TRBV10-3 to TRBJ2-7; the match to TRBD2 covers 7 bases. The germline V gene has CDR1 ENHRY and CDR2 SYGVKD. The CDR3 has 13 residues. The trim removed 11 bases at V and 4 bases at J, leaving 11 bases unmatched.